What follows are 32 T cell receptor beta chains derived from one specimen sequenced in a study of blood T cell repertoires in COVID-19. The method was immunoSEQ multiplex PCR; TCRdb's version includes in-frame clones alone and lacks a portion of them. This sample has 150,000 to 200,000 clones, with 81% found just once. Sequenced material: peripheral blood. The receptors derive from a man aged 55 to 70 with active or convalescent COVID-19.

This clone was seen a single time. V is TRBV5-5 and J is TRBJ1-5; TRBD1 matches 9 bases. Per germline, CDR1 SGHKS and CDR2 YYEKEE (reference sequence). The CDR3 has 15 residues. Trimming took 0 bases from V and 3 from J; bases not matched to a gene: 1. CDR3 sequence reads: CASSLGQGDNQPQHF. The CDR3 bases are TGTGCCAGCAGCTTGGGACAGGGGGACAATCAGCCCCAGCATTTT.

The gene calls are TRBV2 and TRBJ2-5, with D possibly being TRBD2 (5 bases). CDR1 and CDR2 (germline): SNHLY, FYNNEI. V lost 8 bases and J 1 base, leaving 8 bases between the germline ends. The CDR3 extends over 12 amino acids. The CDR3 loop reads CASGGRQETQYF. CDR3 nucleotides: TGTGCCAGCGGCGGGCGCCAAGAGACCCAGTACTTC.

J is TRBJ1-2 and V is TRBV28; possibly TRBD1 for D (5 bases). Germline V lookup: CDR1 MDHEN, CDR2 SYDVKM. The CDR3 is 13 residues long. V lost 3 bases, J lost 6 bases, and 11 bases lay in between. The CDR3 sequence is CASSLAGENGYTF. CDR3 DNA: TGTGCCAGCAGTTTGGCGGGGGAGAATGGCTACACCTTC.

V is TRBV2 and J is TRBJ2-7, with 8 bases fitting TRBD2. The CDR3 runs to 16 residues. CDR1 is SNHLY and CDR2 is FYNNEI in the germline V gene. V dropped 2 bases and J dropped 2; count of bases not matched to a gene: 8. The CDR3 reads CASSERGGRLPYEQYF. The CDR3 region has the DNA TGTGCCAGCAGTGAACGGGGGGGCAGGTTGCCCTACGAGCAGTACTTC. Full variable domain (rest looked up from reference TRBV2 and TRBJ2-7): EPEVTQTPSHQVTQMGQEVILRCVPISNHLYFYWYRQILGQKVEFLVSFYNNEISEKSEIFDDQFSVERPDGSNFTLKIRSTKLEDSAMYFCASSERGGRLPYEQYFGPGTRLTVT.

The chain combines TRBV11-3 with TRBJ2-7; 9 bases line up with TRBD2. This CDR3 spans 19 amino acids. Trimming at V came to 0 bases and at J to 4 bases, leaving 16 bases not matched to a gene. Germline values: CDR1 SGHNT, CDR2 YENEEA. Here the CDR3 DNA reads TGTGCCAGCAGCTTAGATCCCCTAGTAAGCGGGAGGAGATATTACGAGCAGTACTTC. Residues: CASSLDPLVSGRRYYEQYF. The whole variable domain, remainder taken from reference TRBV11-3 and TRBJ2-7, is EAGVVQSPRYKIIEKKQPVAFWCNPISGHNTLYWYLQNLGQGPELLIRYENEEAVDDSQLPKDRFSAERLKGVDSTLKIQPAELGDSAVYLCASSLDPLVSGRRYYEQYFGPGTRLTVT.

This chain links TRBV4-1 with TRBJ2-2; 14 bases fit TRBD2. The junction had 4 bases not matched to a gene; V was cut back by 4 bases and J by 6 bases. This CDR3 contains 16 residues. Germline loops: CDR1 MGHRA, CDR2 YSYEKL. CDR3 sequence reads: CASSPGTSGSSGELFF. CDR3 bases: TGCGCCAGCAGCCCTGGGACTAGCGGGAGCTCCGGGGAGCTGTTTTTT.

This clone occurred a few times. This chain connects TRBV20-1 to TRBJ2-5, with 8 bases aligning to TRBD2. Germline V gives CDR1 DFQATT, CDR2 SNEGSKA (reference sequence). This CDR3 region has 15 residues. The trim removed 3 bases at V and 5 bases at J, leaving 11 bases unmatched. DNA of the CDR3: TGCAGTGCTAGTACCCCTGGCGGGGGGATGGAGACCCAGTACTTC. This encodes CSASTPGGGMETQYF.

The gene calls are TRBV28 and TRBJ1-3; D is unclear. In germline, CDR1 is MDHEN, CDR2 SYDVKM. The CDR3 has 15 residues. The V end was cut by 4 bases, the J end by 5 bases, with 15 bases between. The chain's CDR3 is CASSSWALGRNTIYF. Written as DNA, the CDR3 is TGTGCCAGCAGTTCCTGGGCCCTTGGGCGAAACACCATATATTTT. The whole variable domain, filled in from reference TRBV28 and TRBJ1-3, reads DVKVTQSSRYLVKRTGEKVFLECVQDMDHENMFWYRQDPGLGLRLIYFSYDVKMKEKGDIPEGYSVSREKKERFSLILESASTNQTSMYLCASSSWALGRNTIYFGEGSWLTVV.

The rearrangement uses TRBV3-1 (or the pseudogene TRBV3-2) and TRBJ1-6; 9 nucleotides line up with TRBD1. Trimming took 4 bases from V and 10 from J; bases not matched to a gene: 11. The germline V gene encodes CDR1 LGHDT and CDR2 YNNKEL (reference sequence). The CDR3 runs 16 residues. This chain's CDR3 is CASSPQDRGVRSPLHF. The DNA of the CDR3 is TGTGCCAGCAGCCCACAGGACAGGGGAGTTCGCTCACCCCTCCACTTT.

The J gene is TRBJ2-2, the V gene TRBV6-5; 7 bases align to TRBD1. CDR3 length equals 15 residues. Looked up from germline, CDR1 is MNHEY and CDR2 is SVGAGI. Trimming cost V 4 bases and J 1 base; bases outside gene matches: 3. CDR3 sequence reads: CASSSGTENTGELFF. The CDR3 DNA is TGTGCCAGCAGTTCTGGGACAGAGAACACCGGGGAGCTGTTTTTT.

This chain uses TRBV4-1 with TRBJ1-2; 8 bases are shared with TRBD1. The trim removed 1 base at V and 0 bases at J, leaving 10 bases unmatched. The CDR3 extends over 18 amino acids. Germline CDR1 is MGHRA and CDR2 is YSYEKL. The CDR3 loop is CASSQVGLKTGANYGYTF. The CDR3 DNA reads as TGCGCCAGCAGCCAAGTCGGGTTAAAGACAGGGGCTAACTATGGCTACACCTTC.

V is TRBV2 and J is TRBJ1-5; TRBD1 matches at 7 bases. This CDR3 has 14 amino acids. The V and J ends lost 5 bases and 5 bases, in that order; junction bases with no gene match: 6. The germline CDR1 and CDR2 sequences are SNHLY and FYNNEI. CDR3 DNA sequence: TGTGCCAGCAGTTTACAGGGGACCCATCAGCCCCAGCATTTT. It yields the protein CASSLQGTHQPQHF.

The chain has TRBV15 and TRBJ1-5; TRBD1 is a possible D gene (5 bases). In germline, CDR1 is LNHNV, CDR2 YYDKDF (reference sequence). The V gene lost 0 bases and the J gene lost 3 bases, with 12 bases spanning the gap. The CDR3 sequence is 16 residues long. This CDR3 reads CATSRDVGRVNQPQHF. CDR3 coding DNA: TGTGCCACCAGCAGAGATGTGGGCAGGGTCAATCAGCCCCAGCATTTT.

The rearrangement joins TRBV3-1 (or the pseudogene TRBV3-2) to TRBJ2-5, with 8 bases identical to TRBD1. The CDR3 spans 15 residues. V was clipped by 4 bases and J by 3 bases; unmatched bases: 7. Per the germline V gene, CDR1 is LGHDT and CDR2 is YNNKEL (reference sequence). The CDR3 is CASSPWTGPEETQYF. Here the CDR3 DNA reads TGTGCCAGCAGCCCGTGGACAGGGCCCGAAGAGACCCAGTACTTC.

The table lists this clone with many counts. This sequence joins TRBV24-1 and TRBJ1-5; 8 nucleotides line up with TRBD1. From germline, CDR1 is KGHDR and CDR2 SFDVKD. The V gene end was trimmed by 5 bases and the J gene end by 2 bases; junction bases not matched to a gene: 1. The CDR3 has 14 residues. CDR3 sequence reads: CATSATGGNQPQHF. The DNA for the CDR3 is TGTGCCACCAGTGCGACAGGGGGCAATCAGCCCCAGCATTTT.

This clone was found a few times. The rearrangement uses TRBV5-1 and TRBJ1-2; D is unresolved. The germline CDR1 and CDR2 sequences are SGHRS and YFSETQ. The CDR3 loop spans 11 amino acids. V shed 0 bases and J shed 10 bases, with 7 bases lying between them. The CDR3: CASSLDESYTF. CDR3 nucleotides: TGCGCCAGCAGCTTGGACGAGTCCTACACCTTC.

J is TRBJ2-1 and V is TRBV11-2; D is perhaps TRBD1 (6 bases). The CDR3 length is 15 residues. Trimming pared 2 bases from V and 1 base from J, leaving 9 bases between. Germline loops: CDR1 SGHAT, CDR2 FQNNGV. Here the CDR3 DNA reads TGTGCCAGCAGCTTAACTAGGGGGTCCTACAATGAGCAGTTCTTC. This gives the protein CASSLTRGSYNEQFF.

V usage is TRBV13 and J usage is TRBJ2-3; 7 bases are shared with TRBD1. The germline V gene encodes CDR1 PRHDT and CDR2 FYEKMQ (reference sequence). V was pared by 1 base and J by 3 bases, with 4 bases of the junction left unmatched. The CDR3 has 15 amino acids. The CDR3 is CASSLVRGLTDTQYF. The CDR3, as DNA: TGTGCCAGCAGCTTAGTAAGGGGGCTGACAGATACGCAGTATTTT.

DNA of the CDR3: TGTGCCACCACCCCGACAGGGTTCATGAACACTGAAGCTTTCTTT. Its protein is CATTPTGFMNTEAFF. This chain uses TRBV10-3 with TRBJ1-1; 7 bases line up with TRBD1. The germline gives CDR1 ENHRY, CDR2 SYGVKD. The CDR3 loop spans 15 amino acids. The V segment lost 10 bases and the J segment 0 bases; nucleotides outside the gene matches: 11.

The table lists this clone with a few counts. The chain employs TRBV3-1 (or the pseudogene TRBV3-2) and TRBJ2-5, with a weak D call TRBD2 (7 bases). V was clipped by 6 bases and J by 5 bases, with 13 bases between them. The CDR3 loop spans 13 amino acids. The germline V gene has CDR1 LGHDT and CDR2 YNNKEL (reference sequence). The DNA of the CDR3 is TGTGCCAGCAGGAGGGGGGGAGAGGAGACCCAGTACTTC. This translates into CASRRGGEETQYF.

The genes are TRBV5-1 and TRBJ2-3, with 11 positions matching TRBD2. The V segment lost 4 bases and the J segment 0 bases; nucleotides outside the gene matches: 7. The CDR3 loop spans 17 amino acids. Per germline, CDR1 SGHRS and CDR2 YFSETQ. The CDR3 bases are TGCGCCAGCAGCCGCGGGACTAGCGGCACTAGCACAGATACGCAGTATTTT. This sequence encodes CASSRGTSGTSTDTQYF.

The V call is TRBV5-1, the J call TRBJ2-3, with D unresolved. The CDR3 loop spans 13 amino acids. Trimming removed 3 bases at V and 1 base at J, with 6 bases between. CDR1 and CDR2 (germline): SGHRS, YFSETQ. CDR3 loop: CASSYVGTDTQYF. CDR3 sequence (DNA): TGCGCCAGCAGCTACGTAGGCACAGATACGCAGTATTTT.

The gene calls are TRBV14 and TRBJ1-2; no clear D gene. The germline V gene encodes CDR1 SGHDN and CDR2 FVKESK. There are 20 residues in the CDR3. The V end was cut by 4 bases, the J end by 0 bases, with 27 bases between. The CDR3 spells CASSPSSGNPDLSSNYGYTF. CDR3 bases: TGTGCCAGCAGCCCCTCGTCGGGGAACCCGGATTTATCCTCTAACTATGGCTACACCTTC.

The rearrangement joins TRBV18 to TRBJ2-7; D ambiguous. The length of the CDR3 is 14 residues. Germline-derived CDR1 and CDR2 are KGHSH and LQKENI. V was clipped by 3 bases and J by 2 bases, with 11 bases between them. DNA for the CDR3: TGTGCCAGCTCACCGGGCGTTACCACCTACGAGCAGTACTTC. Its protein is CASSPGVTTYEQYF.

This clone was seen a few times. The V and J genes are TRBV28 and TRBJ1-2, with 7 bases identical to TRBD1. Trimming took 6 bases from V and 2 from J; bases not matched to a gene: 6. The V gene's germline CDR1 is MDHEN and CDR2 SYDVKM. The CDR3 spans 14 residues. CDR3 nucleotide sequence: TGTGCCAGCAGATCCTCGGGACAGAACTATGGCTACACCTTC. It translates to CASRSSGQNYGYTF.

The rearrangement joins TRBV27 to TRBJ2-1, with D maybe TRBD2 (6 bases). Germline CDR1 is MNHEY and CDR2 is SMNVEV (reference sequence). V lost 5 bases and J 4 bases, leaving 9 bases between the germline ends. There are 13 residues in the CDR3. The CDR3 loop reads CASSEAGYNEQFF. Written as DNA, the CDR3 is TGTGCCAGCAGTGAGGCGGGGTACAATGAGCAGTTCTTC.

Written as DNA, the CDR3 is TGTGCCAGCAGCCAAGGAGGGGGACACAGGGGTGAAAAACTGTTTTTT. Encoded protein: CASSQGGGHRGEKLFF. This chain joins TRBV3-1 (or the pseudogene TRBV3-2) and TRBJ1-4; 7 bases align to TRBD1. There are 16 residues in the CDR3. The J segment lost 7 bases and the V segment lost 1 base, leaving 9 bases of the junction unmatched. Looked up from germline, CDR1 is LGHDT and CDR2 is YNNKEL (reference sequence).

The chain has TRBV5-6 and TRBJ2-2, with D perhaps matching TRBD1 (6 bases). Between the trimmed V and J ends, which lost 3 bases and 5 bases, there was a span of 20 bases. The length of the CDR3 is 17 residues. Germline lookup yields CDR1 SGHDT and CDR2 YYEEEE. In nucleotides, the CDR3 is TGTGCCAGCAGCTCTCGGCGCGGAACAGGGAGAACCGGGGAGCTGTTTTTT. Amino acids: CASSSRRGTGRTGELFF.

This clone was found once. This sequence joins TRBV9 and TRBJ2-5; 10 bases agree with TRBD2. The CDR3 length is 15 residues. V shed 4 bases, J shed 4 bases, and the junction held 7 bases outside the gene matches. Looked up from germline, CDR1 is SGDLS and CDR2 is YYNGEE. This CDR3 reads CASSTSGGAGETQYF. The CDR3 coding sequence is TGTGCCAGCAGCACAAGCGGGGGGGCAGGAGAGACCCAGTACTTC.

This sequence joins TRBV13 and TRBJ2-1; D might be TRBD2 (6 bases). Germline V gene sequence: CDR1 PRHDT, CDR2 FYEKMQ (reference sequence). Trimming took 2 bases from V and 7 from J, leaving 18 bases between them. The CDR3 is 16 amino acids. DNA for the CDR3: TGTGCCAGCAGCTTATCCGGGGACCCGCGGGGAAATGAGCAGTTCTTC. It translates to CASSLSGDPRGNEQFF.

The rearrangement joins TRBV2 to TRBJ2-2, with D tentatively TRBD1 (5 bases). Germline V gene lookup returns CDR1 SNHLY and CDR2 FYNNEI. V was clipped by 3 bases and J by 4 bases, with 6 bases between them. The CDR3 covers 13 residues. The CDR3 is CASSDRATGELFF. CDR3 bases: TGTGCCAGCAGTGACAGGGCCACCGGGGAGCTGTTTTTT.

The rearrangement links TRBV3-1 (or the pseudogene TRBV3-2) to TRBJ2-1; 12 nucleotides match TRBD2. From germline, CDR1 is LGHDT and CDR2 YNNKEL (reference sequence). The CDR3 consists of 14 residues. J was trimmed by 12 bases and V by 2 bases; bases with no gene match: 5. The CDR3 sequence is CASSQTSGRSVQFF. CDR3 sequence (DNA): TGTGCCAGCAGCCAAACTAGCGGGAGGTCGGTGCAGTTCTTC.